Listed here is a single TCR beta chain. This sample was taken from a study of blood T cell repertoires in COVID-19. As for the study in general: The origin of the acute and convalescent COVID-19 samples was the United States, Italy and Spain. The analysed material was cDNA or gDNA that came from T cells, B-cell-depleted T cells, or PBMCs.

Methods used by the authors: Scientists estimated how many nucleated cells there were by amplifying reference gene primers. Profiling relied on immunoSEQ multiplex PCR, and the TCRdb table lists in-frame clones only, not all of them. The V and J calls and clone size come from that table; D and trimming were worked out from the DNA. The sample lists around 30,000 clones, around nine tenths occurring once. The specimen sequenced was peripheral blood. The source of this sequence is a human donor with active COVID-19. The donor label of this sample is uncertain.

CDR3 bases: TGTGCCAGCAGCCCGAGTGTTGTAGCGGGCCAAGAGACCCAGTACTTC. This translates into CASSPSVVAGQETQYF. The chain has TRBV7-8 and TRBJ2-5; 7 bases map to TRBD2. The ends lost 5 bases at V and 1 base at J; junction bases unmatched: 10. The germline CDR1 and CDR2 sequences are SGHVS and FQNEAQ. This CDR3 comprises 16 residues.